The entry below describes one T cell receptor beta chain. The sample comes from a study of blood T cell repertoires in COVID-19. For the study at large: Acute and convalescent COVID-19 specimens originated in the United States, Italy and Spain. The analysed material was cDNA or gDNA that came from T cells, B-cell-depleted T cells, or PBMCs.

Germline-derived CDR1 and CDR2 are KGHDR and SFDVKD. V gave up 3 bases and J gave up 1 base; unmatched junction bases: 8. This CDR3 has 17 residues. Original processing methods: Estimation of nucleated cell counts relied on the amplification of reference gene primers. Repertoires were generated with immunoSEQ multiplex PCR, while TCRdb's copy carries only in-frame clones and drops some. That table furnishes V, J and clone size, whereas the DNA furnished D and trimming. The sample lists around 140,000 clones; roughly 82% were seen once. Specimen: peripheral blood. The chain recombines TRBV24-1 with TRBJ2-3, with 8 nucleotides matching TRBD1. The receptor's source is a human donor in a cohort sampled during active COVID-19. The CDR3 here is CATSDPSRGLGTDTQYF. DNA of the CDR3: TGTGCCACCAGTGATCCCTCCAGGGGGCTGGGCACAGATACGCAGTATTTT.